This TCR beta chain stems from a study of T cells in Graves' hyperthyroidism and ophthalmopathy. Patients between 18 and 65 years old had hyperthyroidism, newly diagnosed and lasting under 2 months. Sample collection date corresponds to first hyperthyroidism diagnosis, prior to any ophthalmopathy symptoms. V lost 5 bases and J 0 bases, leaving 10 bases between the germline ends. CDR3 length: 15 amino acids. Per germline, CDR1 MDHEN and CDR2 SYDVKM. This clonotype showed up many times. What it binds is not known. Amplified regions were TCR beta CDR3 sequences from RNA transcripts. HTBI primers were employed in a first-round RT-PCR of the TCR CDR3. TCRdb independently ran MiXCR on the multiplex PCR reads; one entry per CDR3 protein. The sample includes a few hundred thousand distinct CDR3 sequences, roughly 15% of them seen just once. Study observations and caveats: Blood also carried most thyroid clonotypes expanded above 0.001.

This chain connects TRBV28 to TRBJ1-4, with D possibly TRBD1 on 6 matching bases. The specimen sequenced was blood. The source is a woman aged 50 to 65 with Graves' hyperthyroidism that later progressed to Graves' ophthalmopathy. For the CDR3, the DNA is TGTGCCAGCAGTCCCTGGACAGCAACTAATGAAAAACTGTTTTTT. Protein product: CASSPWTATNEKLFF.